This T cell receptor beta chain derives from a study of cytomegalovirus exposure and HLA in healthy donors. Points from the study as a whole: For cytomegalovirus status, the classifier reportedly gave diagnoses with high specificity and sensitivity. Listed as cytomegalovirus-associated were 150 or so TCR beta chains. Most TCR sequences showed up rarely, but some public TCRs showed up in many donors.

The assay was immunoSEQ multiplex PCR, and TCRdb's table has in-frame clones only and misses some. The repertoire holds about 140,000 clones, with 87% as singletons. Concerning this clone itself: The antigen is undetermined.

Between the trimmed V and J ends, which lost 0 bases and 0 bases, there was a span of 3 bases. CDR1 and CDR2 (germline): LGHNA, YNFKEQ. The CDR3 spans 14 residues. The genes are TRBV4-2 and TRBJ2-1; D unclear. Sequences were obtained from PBMCs. The sequence derives from a man younger than 35 in good health and CMV-seropositive. CDR3 protein: CASSQESSYNEQFF. CDR3 in DNA: TGTGCCAGCAGCCAAGAGAGCTCCTACAATGAGCAGTTCTTC.